This TCR beta chain was captured in a study of technical replicates of blood from several donors. Per the germline V gene, CDR1 is MDHEN and CDR2 is SYDVKM. V dropped 3 bases and J dropped 3 bases, with 24 bases sitting between them. The CDR3 loop spans 19 amino acids. Produced via immunoSEQ multiplex PCR; TCRdb's table is partial and in-frame only. Of some 15,000 clones in the sample, roughly 80% were seen once. Only one count was recorded for this clone. The sequencing input was PBMCs. The TCR was taken from a human donor in good health. The chain has TRBV28 and TRBJ2-1; a weak D match, TRBD2 (6 bases). The DNA for the CDR3 is TGTGCCAGCAGTTTCCCATATGGTGGGAGGACCCCGGACTACAATGAGCAGTTCTTC. Its protein product is CASSFPYGGRTPDYNEQFF.